This record looks at one TCR beta chain sequence and its context. One end of the junction varies from germline; a read error may be responsible. The sample belongs to a study of blood T cell repertoires in COVID-19. Overall study context: Both acute and convalescent COVID-19 samples were obtained from the United States, Italy and Spain.

Measured with immunoSEQ multiplex PCR; TCRdb has only the in-frame clones, and not every one. The profile covers 400,000 to 450,000 clones, with about nine tenths appearing a single time and around 0.6% taken by the ten largest. The CDR3 is made up of 16 amino acids. CDR1 MNHEY and CDR2 SVGAGI come from the germline V gene. Recovered status in Cohort 3 required two negative PCRs, clearance, or symptom resolution. J is TRBJ2-2 and V is TRBV6-5, with 7 bases lining up with TRBD2. The material sequenced was PBMCs or T cells enriched from blood (not recorded which). This clonotype was obtained from a man between 18 and 29 years old who had recovered from COVID-19. DNA for the CDR3: TGTGCCAGCAGTCACTCCGGGACTACCTACACCGGGGAGCTGTTTTTT. As protein: CASSHSGTTYTGELFF.